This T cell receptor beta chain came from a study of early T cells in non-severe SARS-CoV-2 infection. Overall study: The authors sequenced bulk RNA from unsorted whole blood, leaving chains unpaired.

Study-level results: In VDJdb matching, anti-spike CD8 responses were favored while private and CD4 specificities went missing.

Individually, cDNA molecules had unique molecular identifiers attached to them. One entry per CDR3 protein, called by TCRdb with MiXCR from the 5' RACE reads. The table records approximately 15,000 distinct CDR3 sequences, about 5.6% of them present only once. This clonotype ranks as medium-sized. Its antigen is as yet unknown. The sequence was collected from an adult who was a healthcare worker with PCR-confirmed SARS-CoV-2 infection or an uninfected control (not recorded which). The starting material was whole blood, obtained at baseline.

The CDR3 DNA is TGCAGTGCTTTCTCCCCGTTCGAGTCCAGCAATCAGCCCCAGCATTTT. Amino acids: CSAFSPFESSNQPQHF. The rearrangement uses TRBV20-1 and TRBJ1-5; D is unclear. The germline gives CDR1 DFQATT, CDR2 SNEGSKA (reference sequence). The CDR3 extends over 16 amino acids. Trimming stripped 5 bases from V and 1 base from J, with 18 bases between.